The clone carrying this T cell receptor beta chain has only one observation. This specimen comes from a study of shared clonotypes between healthy human individuals. Method: immunoSEQ multiplex PCR; TCRdb's copy keeps in-frame clones and lacks some. Of about 1,800,000 clones detected, about 95% appear once; the ten largest clones hold more than 0.9%. Selected positively for CCR7 and CD45RO-negative, naive CD8 cells excluded terminally differentiated effector memory CD45RA+ cells. The CDR3 is 13 amino acids. V lost 3 bases to trimming and J lost 7 bases, with 13 bases between them. The germline V gene has CDR1 SGHDN and CDR2 FVKESK.

The source of this sequence is a man in his late teens or twenties in good health. The sample comprised naive CD8+ T cells sorted from blood. The chain uses TRBV14 and TRBJ2-7; no definite D call. The CDR3 protein is CASSHHNLREQYF. Written as DNA, the CDR3 is TGTGCCAGCAGCCACCATAATCTCAGAGAGCAGTACTTC.